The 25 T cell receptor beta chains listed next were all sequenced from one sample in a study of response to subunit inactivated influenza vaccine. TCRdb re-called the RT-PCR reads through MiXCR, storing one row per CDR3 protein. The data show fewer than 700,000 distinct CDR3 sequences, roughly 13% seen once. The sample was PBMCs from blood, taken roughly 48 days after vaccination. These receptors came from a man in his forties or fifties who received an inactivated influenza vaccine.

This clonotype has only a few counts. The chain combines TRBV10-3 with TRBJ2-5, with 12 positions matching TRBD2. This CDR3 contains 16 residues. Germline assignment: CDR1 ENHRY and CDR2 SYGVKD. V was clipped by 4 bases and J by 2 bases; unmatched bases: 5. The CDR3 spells CAISGPSGGVQETQYF. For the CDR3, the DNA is TGTGCCATCAGTGGGCCTAGCGGGGGGGTTCAAGAGACCCAGTACTTC.

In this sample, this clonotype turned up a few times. CDR3 region: CASSLLGSALKTHNEQFF. In nucleotides, the CDR3 is TGTGCCAGCAGCTTACTAGGGTCGGCCCTCAAAACCCACAATGAGCAGTTCTTC. The chain carries TRBV11-1 and TRBJ2-1; D unclear. This CDR3 is built from 18 residues. Germline CDR1 is SGHAT and CDR2 is FQDESV (reference sequence). V was trimmed by 2 bases and J by 5 bases, leaving 22 bases between them.

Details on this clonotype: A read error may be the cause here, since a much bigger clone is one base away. The CDR3 region is CCARDSTGGASYNEQFF. The CDR3 DNA reads TGCTGTGCTAGAGATTCGACGGGGGGCGCATCCTACAATGAGCAGTTCTTC. The genes are TRBV20-1 and TRBJ2-1; tentatively, D is TRBD2 (7 bases). The CDR3 has 17 amino acids. In germline, CDR1 is DFQATT, CDR2 SNEGSKA (reference sequence).

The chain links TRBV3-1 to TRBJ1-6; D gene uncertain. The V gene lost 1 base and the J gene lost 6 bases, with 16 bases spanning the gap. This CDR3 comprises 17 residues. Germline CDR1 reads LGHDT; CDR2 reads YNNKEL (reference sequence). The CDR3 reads CASSQVPFGAFNSPLHF. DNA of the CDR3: TGTGCCAGCAGCCAAGTACCCTTTGGAGCATTTAATTCACCCCTCCACTTT.

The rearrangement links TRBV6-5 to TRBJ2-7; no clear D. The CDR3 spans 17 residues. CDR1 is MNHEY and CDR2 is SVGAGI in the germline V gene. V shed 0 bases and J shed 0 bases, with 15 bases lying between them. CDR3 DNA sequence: TGTGCCAGCAGTTACTCGAGTAGGTCCCCAAGCTCCTACGAGCAGTACTTC. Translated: CASSYSSRSPSSYEQYF.

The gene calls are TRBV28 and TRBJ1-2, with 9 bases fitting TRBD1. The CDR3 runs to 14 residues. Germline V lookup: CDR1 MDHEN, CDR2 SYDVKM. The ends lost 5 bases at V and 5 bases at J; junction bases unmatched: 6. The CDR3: CASSKGTGRYGYTF. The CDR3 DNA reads TGTGCCAGCAGTAAGGGGACAGGGAGGTATGGCTACACCTTC.

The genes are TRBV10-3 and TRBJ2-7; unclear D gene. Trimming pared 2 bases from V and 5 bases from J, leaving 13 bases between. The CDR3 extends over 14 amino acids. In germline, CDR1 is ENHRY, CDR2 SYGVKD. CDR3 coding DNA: TGTGCCATCAGTGAGAGCTACGGGCCAGACGAGCAGTACTTC. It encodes CAISESYGPDEQYF.

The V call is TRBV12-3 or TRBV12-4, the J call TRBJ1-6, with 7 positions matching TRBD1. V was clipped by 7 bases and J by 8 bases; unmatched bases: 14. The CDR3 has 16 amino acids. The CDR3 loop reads CASTTSQGFRDSPLHF. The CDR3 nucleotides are TGTGCCAGCACCACGTCACAGGGGTTCCGAGATTCACCCCTCCACTTT.

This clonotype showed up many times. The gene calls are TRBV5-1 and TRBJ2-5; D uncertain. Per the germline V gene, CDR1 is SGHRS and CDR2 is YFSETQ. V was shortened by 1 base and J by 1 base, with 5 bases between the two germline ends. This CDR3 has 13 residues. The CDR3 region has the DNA TGCGCCAGCAGCTTGATGGCCCAAGAGACCCAGTACTTC. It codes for CASSLMAQETQYF.

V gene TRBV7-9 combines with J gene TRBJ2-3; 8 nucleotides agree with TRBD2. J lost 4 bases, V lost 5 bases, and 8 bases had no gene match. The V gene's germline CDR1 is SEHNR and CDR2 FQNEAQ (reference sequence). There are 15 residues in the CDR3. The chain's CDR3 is CASSTGTSGSDTQYF. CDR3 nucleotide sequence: TGTGCCAGCAGCACCGGGACTAGTGGGTCAGATACGCAGTATTTT.

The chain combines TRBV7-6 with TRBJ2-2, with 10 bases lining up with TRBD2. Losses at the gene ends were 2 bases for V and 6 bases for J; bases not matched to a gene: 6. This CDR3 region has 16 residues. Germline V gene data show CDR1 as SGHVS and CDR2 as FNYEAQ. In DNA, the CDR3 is TGTGCCAGCAGCTTACGCTCTAGCGGGAGAGCCGGGGAGCTGTTTTTT. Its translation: CASSLRSSGRAGELFF. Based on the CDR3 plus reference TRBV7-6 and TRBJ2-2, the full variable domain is GAGVSQSPRYKVTKRGQDVALRCDPISGHVSLYWYRQALGQGPEFLTYFNYEAQQDKSGLPNDRFSAERPEGSISTLTIQRTEQRDSAMYRCASSLRSSGRAGELFFGEGSRLTVL.

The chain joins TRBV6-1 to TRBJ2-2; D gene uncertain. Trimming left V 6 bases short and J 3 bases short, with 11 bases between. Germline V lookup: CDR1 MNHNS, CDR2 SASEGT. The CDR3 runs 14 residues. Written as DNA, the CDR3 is TGTGCCAGCAGGCTCCTAGAATACACCGGGGAGCTGTTTTTT. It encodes CASRLLEYTGELFF.

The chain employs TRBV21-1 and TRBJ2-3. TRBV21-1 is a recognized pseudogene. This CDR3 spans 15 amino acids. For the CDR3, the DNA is TGTGCCAGCAGCAAAAGTTTTCGCTTGAGAGATACGCAGTATTTT. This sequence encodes CASSKSFRLRDTQYF.

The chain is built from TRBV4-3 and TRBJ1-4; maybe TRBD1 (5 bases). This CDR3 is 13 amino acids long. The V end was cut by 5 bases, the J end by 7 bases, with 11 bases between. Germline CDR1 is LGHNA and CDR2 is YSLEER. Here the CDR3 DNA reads TGCGCCAGCAGCAGTCAGGGTGGTGAAAAACTGTTTTTT. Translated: CASSSQGGEKLFF.

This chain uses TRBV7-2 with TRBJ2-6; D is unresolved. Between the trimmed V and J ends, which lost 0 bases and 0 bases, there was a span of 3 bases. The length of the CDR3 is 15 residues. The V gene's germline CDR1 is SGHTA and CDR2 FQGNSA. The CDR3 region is CASSLAHSGANVLTF. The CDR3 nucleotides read TGTGCCAGCAGCTTAGCCCACTCTGGGGCCAACGTCCTGACTTTC.

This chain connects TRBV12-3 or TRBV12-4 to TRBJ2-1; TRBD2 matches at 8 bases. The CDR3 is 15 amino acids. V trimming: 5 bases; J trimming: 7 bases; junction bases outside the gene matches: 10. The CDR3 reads CASSQRGGPLNEQFF. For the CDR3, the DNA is TGTGCCAGCAGTCAACGGGGGGGCCCCCTGAATGAGCAGTTCTTC.

The chain's CDR3 is CASSFSGGRSGANVLTF. DNA for the CDR3: TGTGCCAGCAGTTTTTCAGGGGGACGCTCTGGGGCCAACGTCCTGACTTTC. The J gene is TRBJ2-6, the V gene TRBV27; 7 nucleotides agree with TRBD1. Germline V gene lookup returns CDR1 MNHEY and CDR2 SMNVEV (reference sequence). This CDR3 has 17 amino acids. The V and J ends lost 3 bases and 0 bases, in that order; junction bases with no gene match: 5.

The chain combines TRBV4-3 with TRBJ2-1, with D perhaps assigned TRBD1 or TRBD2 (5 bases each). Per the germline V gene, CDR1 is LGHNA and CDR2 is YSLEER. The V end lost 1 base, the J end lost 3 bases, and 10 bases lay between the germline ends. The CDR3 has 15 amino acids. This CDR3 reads CASSQVGGLYNEQFF. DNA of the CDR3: TGCGCCAGCAGCCAAGTTGGGGGTCTCTACAATGAGCAGTTCTTC.

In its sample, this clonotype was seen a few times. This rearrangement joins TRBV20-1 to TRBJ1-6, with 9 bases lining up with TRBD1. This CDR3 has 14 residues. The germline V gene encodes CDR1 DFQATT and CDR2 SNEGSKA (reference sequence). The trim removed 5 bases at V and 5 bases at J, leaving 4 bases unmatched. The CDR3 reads CSAYRDRDNSPLHF. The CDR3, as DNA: TGCAGTGCTTACCGGGACAGGGATAATTCACCCCTCCACTTT.

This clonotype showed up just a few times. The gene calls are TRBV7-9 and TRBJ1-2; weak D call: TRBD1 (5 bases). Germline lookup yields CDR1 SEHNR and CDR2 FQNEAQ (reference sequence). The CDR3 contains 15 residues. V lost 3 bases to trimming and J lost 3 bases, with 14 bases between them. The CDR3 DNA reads TGTGCCAGCAGCTTCGAGGGGACCCGAGACTATGGCTACACCTTC. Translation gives CASSFEGTRDYGYTF.

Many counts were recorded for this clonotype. The CDR3 reads CASSPSGAVETQYF. CDR3 bases: TGTGCCAGCAGCCCATCTGGGGCGGTGGAGACCCAGTACTTC. The rearrangement links TRBV7-2 to TRBJ2-5, with a tentative D call TRBD1 (5 bases). This CDR3 contains 14 residues. Germline values: CDR1 SGHTA, CDR2 FQGNSA. V was pared by 5 bases and J by 5 bases, with 15 bases between.

The CDR3 region is CASSYIVGTRNQPQHF. The CDR3 coding sequence is TGTGCCAGCAGTTACATAGTCGGCACCCGCAATCAGCCCCAGCATTTT. The chain is built from TRBV6-2 or TRBV6-3 and TRBJ1-5; D unresolved. Germline CDR1 reads MNHEY; CDR2 reads SVGEGT. CDR3 length: 16 amino acids. V lost 2 bases, J lost 2 bases, and 13 bases lay in between.

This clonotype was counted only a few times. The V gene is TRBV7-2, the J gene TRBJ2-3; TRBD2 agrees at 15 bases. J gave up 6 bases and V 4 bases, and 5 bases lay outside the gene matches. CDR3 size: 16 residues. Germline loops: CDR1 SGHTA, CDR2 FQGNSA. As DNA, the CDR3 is TGTGCCAGCAGCTATGGACTAGCGGGAGGGCCGGATACGCAGTATTTT. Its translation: CASSYGLAGGPDTQYF.

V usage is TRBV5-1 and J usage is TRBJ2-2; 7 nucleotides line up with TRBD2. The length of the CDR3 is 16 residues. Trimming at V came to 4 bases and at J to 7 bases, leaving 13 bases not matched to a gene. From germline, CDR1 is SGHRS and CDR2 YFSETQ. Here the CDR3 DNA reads TGCGCCAGCAGCCCCAACCCCCAGACTAGCCGCGGGGAGCTGTTTTTT. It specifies CASSPNPQTSRGELFF.

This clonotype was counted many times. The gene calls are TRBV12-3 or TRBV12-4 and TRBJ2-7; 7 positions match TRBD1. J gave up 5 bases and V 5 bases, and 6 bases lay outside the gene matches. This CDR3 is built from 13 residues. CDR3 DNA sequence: TGTGCCAGCAGTCAGACAGGGTTCGACGAGCAGTACTTC. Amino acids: CASSQTGFDEQYF.